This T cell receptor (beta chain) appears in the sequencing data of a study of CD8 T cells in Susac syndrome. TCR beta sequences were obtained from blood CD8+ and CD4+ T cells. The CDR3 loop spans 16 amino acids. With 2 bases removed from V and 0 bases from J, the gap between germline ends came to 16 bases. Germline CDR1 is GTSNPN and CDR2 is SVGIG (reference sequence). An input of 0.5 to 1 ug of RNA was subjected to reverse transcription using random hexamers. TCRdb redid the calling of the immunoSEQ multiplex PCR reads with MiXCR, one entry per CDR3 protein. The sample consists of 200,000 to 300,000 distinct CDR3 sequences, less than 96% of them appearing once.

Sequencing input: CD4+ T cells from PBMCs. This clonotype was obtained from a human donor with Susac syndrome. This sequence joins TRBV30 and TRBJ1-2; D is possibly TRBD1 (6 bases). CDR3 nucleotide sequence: TGTGCCTGGAGTCGACCAGGGGACCTAGCTAACTATGGCTACACCTTC. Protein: CAWSRPGDLANYGYTF.